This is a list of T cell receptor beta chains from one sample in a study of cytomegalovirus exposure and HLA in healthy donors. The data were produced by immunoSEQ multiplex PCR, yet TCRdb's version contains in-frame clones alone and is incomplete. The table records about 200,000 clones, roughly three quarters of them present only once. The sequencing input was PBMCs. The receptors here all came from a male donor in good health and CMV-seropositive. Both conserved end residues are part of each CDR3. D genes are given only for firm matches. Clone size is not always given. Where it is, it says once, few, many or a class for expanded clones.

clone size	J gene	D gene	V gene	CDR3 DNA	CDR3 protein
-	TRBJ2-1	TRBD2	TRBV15	TGTGCCACCAGCAGAGATACACTAGCGGGAGGGGGTGATGAGCAGTTCTTC	CATSRDTLAGGGDEQFF
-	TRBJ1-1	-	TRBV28	TGTGCCAGCAGTTACGCAGGGGAAACTGAAGCTTTCTTT	CASSYAGETEAFF
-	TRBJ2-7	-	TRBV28	TGTGCCAGCACCCTCCCCCCGGACTACGAGCAGTACTTC	CASTLPPDYEQYF
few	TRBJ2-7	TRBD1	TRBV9	TGTGCCAGCAGCGTAGACGTTTTGGGACAGGGCTACGAGCAGTACTTC	CASSVDVLGQGYEQYF
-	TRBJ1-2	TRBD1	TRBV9	TGTGCCAGCAGCGGACTACAGGGGGCTTTGAGCTACACCTTC	CASSGLQGALSYTF
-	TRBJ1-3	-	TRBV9	TGTGCCAGCAGCGCCCTCTCCCTCTCTGGAAACACCATATATTTT	CASSALSLSGNTIYF
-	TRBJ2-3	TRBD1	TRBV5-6	TGTGCCAGCAGCTTGCAGGGGGTTGCAGATACGCAGTATTTT	CASSLQGVADTQYF
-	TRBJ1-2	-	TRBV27	TGTGCCAGCAGTTTGGGGGGATCTGGCTACACCTTC	CASSLGGSGYTF
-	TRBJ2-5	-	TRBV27	TGTGCCAGCAGTTTTGGGGGGCAAGAGACCCAGTACTTC	CASSFGGQETQYF
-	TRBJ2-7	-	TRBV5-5	TGTGCCAGCAGCCTCTTCTCCTACGAGCAGTACTTC	CASSLFSYEQYF
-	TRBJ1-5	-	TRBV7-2	TGTGCCAGCAGCATCGGGTTGCGCAATCAGCCCCAGCATTTT	CASSIGLRNQPQHF
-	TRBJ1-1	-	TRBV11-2	TGTGCCAGCAGCCGCGGGGTCCATGAAGCTTTCTTT	CASSRGVHEAFF
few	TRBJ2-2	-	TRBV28	TGTGCCAGCAGTTTGAGGCGCGTCAGGGACATGGCTAGCAACACCGGGGAGCTGTTTTTT	CASSLRRVRDMASNTGELFF
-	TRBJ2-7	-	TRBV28	TGTGCCAGCAGTTTATTAAGTCAGATAGCGAGTGGTGAGCAGTACTTC	CASSLLSQIASGEQYF
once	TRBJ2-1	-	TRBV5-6	TGTGCCAGCATCGCGCTAGGCGATACCTACAATGAGCAGTTCTTC	CASIALGDTYNEQFF
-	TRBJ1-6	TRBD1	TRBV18	TGTGCCAGCTCAACCGGGACAGAGAATAATTCACCCCTCCACTTT	CASSTGTENNSPLHF
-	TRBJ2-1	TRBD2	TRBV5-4	TGTGCCAGCAGCTTTGCAGCGGGAGGTAACAATGAGCAGTTCTTC	CASSFAAGGNNEQFF
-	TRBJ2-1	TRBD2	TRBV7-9	TGTGCCAGCAGTCCAGAGCTAGCGGAGTACAATGAGCAGTTCTTC	CASSPELAEYNEQFF
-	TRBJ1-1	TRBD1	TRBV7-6	TGTGCCAGCAGCCCACCGGCAGGGGGGAACACTGAAGCTTTCTTT	CASSPPAGGNTEAFF
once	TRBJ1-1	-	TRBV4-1	TGCGCCAGCAGCTTTCGAGCGAGCCTAAACACTGAAGCTTTCTTT	CASSFRASLNTEAFF
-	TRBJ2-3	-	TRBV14	TGTGCCAGCAGCCAAGAGGTTTTCGGTCCTAGCACAGATACGCAGTATTTT	CASSQEVFGPSTDTQYF
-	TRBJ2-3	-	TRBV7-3	TGTGCCAGCAGCCCCCAGGAGGGGGGGGCCTCAGATACGCAGTATTTT	CASSPQEGGASDTQYF
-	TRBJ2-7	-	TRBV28	TGTGCCAGCAGTTCCACCTCGGACAGATCCTACGAGCAGTACTTC	CASSSTSDRSYEQYF
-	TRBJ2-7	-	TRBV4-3	TGCGCCAGCAGCCAAGTATTAAACTACGAGCAGTACTTC	CASSQVLNYEQYF
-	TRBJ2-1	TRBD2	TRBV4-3	TGCGCCAGCAGCCAAGATTGGGGGGGGAGCAATTACAATGAGCAGTTCTTC	CASSQDWGGSNYNEQFF
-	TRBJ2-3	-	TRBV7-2	TGTGCCAGCAGTCTAGCGAGTCCGGTGTGGGGCGCGCAGTATTTT	CASSLASPVWGAQYF
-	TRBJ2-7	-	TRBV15	TGTGCCACCAGCCCCGGGACTGACGGAGCCTACGAGCAGTACTTC	CATSPGTDGAYEQYF
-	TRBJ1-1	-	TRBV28	TGTGCCAGCAGAGTGGTTGGGACATCGAACACTGAAGCTTTCTTT	CASRVVGTSNTEAFF
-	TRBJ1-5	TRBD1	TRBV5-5	TGTGCCAGCAGCTTGGGACAGGGAGTCCTAAATCAGCCCCAGCATTTT	CASSLGQGVLNQPQHF
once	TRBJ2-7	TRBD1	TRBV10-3	TGTGCCATCAGTGAGGACAGGGATACGAACGAGCAGTACTTC	CAISEDRDTNEQYF
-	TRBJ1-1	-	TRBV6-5	TGTGCCAGCAGTCGCTTAACAGAACGCACTGAAGCTTTCTTT	CASSRLTERTEAFF
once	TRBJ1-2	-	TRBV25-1	TGTGCCAGCAAGGGGGGGCGAGACTATGGCTACACCTTC	CASKGGRDYGYTF
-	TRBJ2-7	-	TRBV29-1	TGCAGCGTTGTGGGGGGTTCTACCTACGAGCAGTACTTC	CSVVGGSTYEQYF
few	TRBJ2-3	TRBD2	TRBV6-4	TGTGCCAGCAGTGACGGGGGGGGAGACACAGATACGCAGTATTTT	CASSDGGGDTDTQYF
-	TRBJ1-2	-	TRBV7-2	TGTGCCAGCAGCCCCCCTTCTGCAGTCTATGGCTACACCTTC	CASSPPSAVYGYTF
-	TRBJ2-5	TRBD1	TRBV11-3	TGTGCCAGCAGCTTAGACCGGGGGACAGGGCAGCAGTACTTC	CASSLDRGTGQQYF
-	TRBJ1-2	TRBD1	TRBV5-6	TGTGCCAGCAGACCGGCGACAGGGCCTTTTAACTATGGCTACACCTTC	CASRPATGPFNYGYTF